What follows are 9 T cell receptor beta chains derived from one specimen sequenced in a study of cytomegalovirus exposure and HLA in healthy donors. The study ran its PCR with 60 Vbeta and 13 Jbeta primers. TCRdb's table, derived via immunoSEQ multiplex PCR, lists solely in-frame clones and lacks some. The sample records around 100,000 clones, about 80% being singletons. The sample consisted of PBMCs. The receptors stem from a female donor in good health and CMV-seropositive.

The chain recombines TRBV7-9 with TRBJ1-2, with D unclear. V dropped 1 base and J dropped 6 bases, with 6 bases sitting between them. The CDR3 has 12 amino acids. Germline values: CDR1 SEHNR, CDR2 FQNEAQ (reference sequence). CDR3 sequence: CASSLVGDGYTF. The CDR3 region has the DNA TGTGCCAGCAGCTTAGTCGGGGATGGCTACACCTTC.

The chain recombines TRBV6-6 with TRBJ2-7, with TRBD2 as a possible D gene (6 bases). Germline V gene lookup returns CDR1 MNHNY and CDR2 SVGAGI (reference sequence). CDR3 size: 15 residues. Trimming stripped 2 bases from V and 6 bases from J, with 17 bases between. The chain's CDR3 is CASSYEGGSYAEQYF. CDR3 nucleotide sequence: TGTGCCAGCAGTTACGAGGGAGGCTCCTACGCCGAGCAGTACTTC.

The V call is TRBV19, the J call TRBJ1-2, with D tentatively TRBD1 (6 bases). Germline lookup yields CDR1 LNHDA and CDR2 SQIVND (reference sequence). Trimming left V 5 bases short and J 4 bases short, with 8 bases between. This CDR3 is 12 amino acids long. CDR3 nucleotide sequence: TGTGCCAGTAGTGAACAGGGCTATGGCTACACCTTC. Protein: CASSEQGYGYTF.

This chain joins TRBV5-1 and TRBJ2-7; the match to TRBD2 covers 10 bases. This CDR3 comprises 14 residues. Germline CDR1 SGHRS, CDR2 YFSETQ. The ends lost 2 bases at V and 7 bases at J; junction bases unmatched: 6. The CDR3 coding sequence is TGCGCCAGCAGCTTAGGACTAGCGGTTGTGGAGCAGTACTTC. It yields the protein CASSLGLAVVEQYF.

The chain has TRBV15 and TRBJ2-7, with 10 bases that match TRBD1. Germline values: CDR1 LNHNV, CDR2 YYDKDF (reference sequence). V lost 0 bases to trimming and J lost 7 bases; unmatched junction nucleotides: 9. The CDR3 contains 16 residues. The CDR3 protein is CATSREGETGGGEQYF. In DNA, the CDR3 is TGTGCCACCAGCAGAGAGGGGGAGACAGGGGGCGGGGAGCAGTACTTC.

This clone was detected only once. The chain is built from TRBV19 and TRBJ1-1; D unclear. V was trimmed by 3 bases and J by 1 base, leaving 3 bases between them. This CDR3 region has 12 residues. Germline V gene lookup returns CDR1 LNHDA and CDR2 SQIVND (reference sequence). The CDR3 here is CASSIKNTEAFF. CDR3 DNA sequence: TGTGCCAGTAGTATCAAGAACACTGAAGCTTTCTTT.

The V and J genes are TRBV12-2 and TRBJ2-5; the table names TRBD2, a call not compared with the DNA. TRBV12-2 is designated a pseudogene. The CDR3 has 15 amino acids. This CDR3 is CASRSPPGEQETQYF. CDR3 nucleotide sequence: TGTGCAAGTCGCTCCCCGCCGGGAGAACAAGAGACCCAGTACTTC.

The chain employs TRBV15 and TRBJ2-1, with 14 bases aligning to TRBD2. The CDR3 is 17 amino acids. Losses at the gene ends were 4 bases for V and 7 bases for J; bases not matched to a gene: 9. CDR1 and CDR2 (germline): LNHNV, YYDKDF (reference sequence). Written as DNA, the CDR3 is TGTGCCACCAGCACAGGGACTAGCGGGAGCTCGAGGAATGAGCAGTTCTTC. This translates into CATSTGTSGSSRNEQFF. The whole variable domain, filled in from reference TRBV15 and TRBJ2-1, reads DAMVIQNPRYQVTQFGKPVTLSCSQTLNHNVMYWYQQKSSQAPKLLFHYYDKDFNNEADTPDNFQSRRPNTSFCFLDIRSPGLGDTAMYLCATSTGTSGSSRNEQFFGPGTRLTVL.

This clone was detected only a few times. The genes are TRBV7-8 and TRBJ2-5, with D possibly TRBD2 on 6 matching bases. CDR3 length equals 15 residues. V lost 5 bases and J lost 1, with 14 bases in between. Germline-derived CDR1 and CDR2 are SGHVS and FQNEAQ. The CDR3 spells CASSRRGDSQETQYF. CDR3 nucleotides: TGTGCCAGCAGCCGGAGAGGGGACTCCCAAGAGACCCAGTACTTC.